A selection of T cell receptor beta chains follows, all from one sample in a study of T cell changes during pregnancy in multiple sclerosis. The assay was immunoSEQ multiplex PCR, and TCRdb's table has in-frame clones only and misses some. The sample consists of 85,000 to 130,000 clones, roughly 89% of them appearing once. Source: peripheral blood, taken before pregnancy. The receptor set was obtained from a female donor with multiple sclerosis, enrolled in a pregnancy study. The CDR3 runs from the conserved cysteine through the conserved F or W. D genes are given only for firm matches. Some rows have no size entry. The others give once, few or many, or a class for an expanded clone.

D: .
V: TRBV11-1
J: TRBJ1-3
size: .
DNA: TGTGCCAGCAGCGACCGGAGCTCTGGAAACACCATATATTTT
CDR3: CASSDRSSGNTIYF

D: .
V: TRBV21-1
J: TRBJ1-5
size: .
DNA: TGTGCCAGCAGAATCTTTGGTCTGGGAGATAGCAATCAGCCCCAGCATTTT
CDR3: CASRIFGLGDSNQPQHF

D: .
V: TRBV4-3
J: TRBJ2-2
size: .
DNA: TGCGCCAGCAGCCAAGATAGAGGCGTCGGGGAGCTGTTTTTT
CDR3: CASSQDRGVGELFF

D: TRBD1
V: TRBV7-2
J: TRBJ2-2
size: .
DNA: TGTGCCAGCAGCTTACCGACAGGGTTTGCCACCGGGGAGCTGTTTTTT
CDR3: CASSLPTGFATGELFF

D: .
V: TRBV7-6
J: TRBJ2-2
size: .
DNA: TGTGCCAGCAGCTTAGCCGGCACCGGGGAGCTGTTTTTT
CDR3: CASSLAGTGELFF

D: .
V: TRBV6-5
J: TRBJ1-6
size: .
DNA: TGTGCCAGCAGTTACACCCCAGGGTGGAGTTCACCCCTCCACTTT
CDR3: CASSYTPGWSSPLHF

D: .
V: TRBV20-1
J: TRBJ2-5
size: .
DNA: TGCAGTGCTGCCCCTAAGGAGACCCAGTACTTC
CDR3: CSAAPKETQYF

D: .
V: TRBV5-6
J: TRBJ1-6
size: .
DNA: TGTGCCAGCAGCTTGGTCCCCGAGCTCAATTCACCCCTCCACTTT
CDR3: CASSLVPELNSPLHF

D: .
V: TRBV5-4
J: TRBJ2-2
size: .
DNA: TGTGCCAGCAGCTTAGGGGGAACTACGGCCGGGGAGCTGTTTTTT
CDR3: CASSLGGTTAGELFF

D: TRBD1
V: TRBV7-9
J: TRBJ1-1
size: .
DNA: TGTGCCAGCAGCCCCCGGGGACAGGGGGGAATGAACACTGAAGCTTTCTTT
CDR3: CASSPRGQGGMNTEAFF

D: TRBD2
V: TRBV28
J: TRBJ2-5
size: once
DNA: TGTGCCAGCAGTCAAAGGACTAGCGGGAAAGAGACCCAGTACTTC
CDR3: CASSQRTSGKETQYF

D: .
V: TRBV29-1
J: TRBJ2-5
size: .
DNA: TGCAGCGTTGGGCACAGGGGGGGGCAAGAGACCCAGTACTTC
CDR3: CSVGHRGGQETQYF

D: TRBD2
V: TRBV5-4
J: TRBJ2-5
size: .
DNA: TGTGCCAGCAGCCGGCGGGGGGGTAGCGGGGGGGCAGAGACCCAGTACTTC
CDR3: CASSRRGGSGGAETQYF

D: .
V: TRBV30
J: TRBJ1-3
size: .
DNA: TGTGCCTGGAGTGTCCCAACAGGGTTAAACACCATATATTTT
CDR3: CAWSVPTGLNTIYF

D: TRBD1
V: TRBV5-1
J: TRBJ1-1
size: .
DNA: TGCGCCAGCAGCTTGGAAGGGGGCGCCGGGGGCACTGAAGCTTTCTTT
CDR3: CASSLEGGAGGTEAFF